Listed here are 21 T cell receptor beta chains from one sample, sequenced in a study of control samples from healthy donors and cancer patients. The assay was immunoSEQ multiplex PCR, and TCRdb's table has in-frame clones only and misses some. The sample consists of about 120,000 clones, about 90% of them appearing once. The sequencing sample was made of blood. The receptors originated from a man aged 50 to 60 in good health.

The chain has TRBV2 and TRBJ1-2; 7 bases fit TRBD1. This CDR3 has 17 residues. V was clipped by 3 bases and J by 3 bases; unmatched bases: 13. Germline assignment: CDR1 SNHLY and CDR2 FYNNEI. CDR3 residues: CASSDSRGVEIDYGYTF. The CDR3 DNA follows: TGTGCCAGCAGTGATTCCAGGGGGGTTGAAATCGACTATGGCTACACCTTC.

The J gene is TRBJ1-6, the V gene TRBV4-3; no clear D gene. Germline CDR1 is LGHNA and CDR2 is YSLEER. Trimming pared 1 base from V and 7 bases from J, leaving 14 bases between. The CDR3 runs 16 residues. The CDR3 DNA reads TGCGCCAGCAGCCAAGGGGAGGCAGGCTGGAATTCACCCCTCCACTTT. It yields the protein CASSQGEAGWNSPLHF.

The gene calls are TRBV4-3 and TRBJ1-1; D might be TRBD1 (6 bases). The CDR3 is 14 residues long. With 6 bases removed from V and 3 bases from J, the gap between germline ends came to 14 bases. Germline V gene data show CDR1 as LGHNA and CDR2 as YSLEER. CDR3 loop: CASSEQGGDTEAFF. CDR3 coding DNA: TGCGCCAGCAGTGAACAGGGAGGGGACACTGAAGCTTTCTTT.

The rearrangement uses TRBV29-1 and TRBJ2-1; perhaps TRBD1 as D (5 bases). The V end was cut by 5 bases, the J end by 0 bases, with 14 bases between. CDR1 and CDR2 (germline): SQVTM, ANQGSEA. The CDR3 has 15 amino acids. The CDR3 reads CSVRPRDRSYNEQFF. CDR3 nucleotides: TGCAGCGTTCGCCCCAGGGATCGCTCCTACAATGAGCAGTTCTTC.

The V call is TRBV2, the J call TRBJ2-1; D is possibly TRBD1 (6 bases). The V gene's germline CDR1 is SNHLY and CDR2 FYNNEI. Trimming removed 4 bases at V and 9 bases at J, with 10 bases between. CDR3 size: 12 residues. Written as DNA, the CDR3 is TGTGCCAGCAGTGTGGGGGCCGCTGAGCAGTTCTTC. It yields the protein CASSVGAAEQFF. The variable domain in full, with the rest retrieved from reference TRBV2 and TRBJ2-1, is EPEVTQTPSHQVTQMGQEVILRCVPISNHLYFYWYRQILGQKVEFLVSFYNNEISEKSEIFDDQFSVERPDGSNFTLKIRSTKLEDSAMYFCASSVGAAEQFFGPGTRLTVL.

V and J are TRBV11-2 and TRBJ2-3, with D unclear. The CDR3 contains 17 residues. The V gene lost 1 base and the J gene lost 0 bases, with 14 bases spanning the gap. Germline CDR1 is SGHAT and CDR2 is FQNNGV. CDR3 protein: CASSLARTGYSTDTQYF. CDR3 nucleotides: TGTGCCAGCAGCTTAGCCCGGACCGGTTATAGCACAGATACGCAGTATTTT.

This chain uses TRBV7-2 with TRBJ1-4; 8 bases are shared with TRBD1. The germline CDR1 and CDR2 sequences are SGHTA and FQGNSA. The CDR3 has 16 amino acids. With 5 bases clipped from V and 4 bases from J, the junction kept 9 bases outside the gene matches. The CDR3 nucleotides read TGTGCCAGCAGCCCAGGACAGGGAGCCTATAATGAAAAACTGTTTTTT. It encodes CASSPGQGAYNEKLFF.

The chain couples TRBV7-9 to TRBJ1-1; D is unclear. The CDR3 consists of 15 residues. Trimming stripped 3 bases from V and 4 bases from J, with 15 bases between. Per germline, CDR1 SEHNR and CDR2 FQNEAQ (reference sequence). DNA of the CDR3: TGTGCCAGCAGCTTCCCTCCAATGACCGGCACTGAAGCTTTCTTT. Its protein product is CASSFPPMTGTEAFF.

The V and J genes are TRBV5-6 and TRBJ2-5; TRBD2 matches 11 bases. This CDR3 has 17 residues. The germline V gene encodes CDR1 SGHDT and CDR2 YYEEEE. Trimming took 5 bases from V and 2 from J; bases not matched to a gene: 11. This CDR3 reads CASSLLAGAGIQETQYF. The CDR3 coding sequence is TGTGCCAGCAGTCTACTAGCGGGGGCTGGGATTCAAGAGACCCAGTACTTC.

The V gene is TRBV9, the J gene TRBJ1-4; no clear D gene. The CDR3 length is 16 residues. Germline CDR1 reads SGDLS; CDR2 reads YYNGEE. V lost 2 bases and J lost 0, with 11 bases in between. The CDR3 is CASSVDPQPTNEKLFF. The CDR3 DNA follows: TGTGCCAGCAGCGTGGACCCGCAGCCAACTAATGAAAAACTGTTTTTT.

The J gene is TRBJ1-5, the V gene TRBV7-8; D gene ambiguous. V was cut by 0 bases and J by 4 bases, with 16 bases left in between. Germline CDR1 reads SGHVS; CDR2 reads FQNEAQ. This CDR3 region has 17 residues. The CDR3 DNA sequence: TGTGCCAGCAGCTTAGCGCCTGGGCCGGGGTTTAATCAGCCCCAGCATTTT. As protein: CASSLAPGPGFNQPQHF.

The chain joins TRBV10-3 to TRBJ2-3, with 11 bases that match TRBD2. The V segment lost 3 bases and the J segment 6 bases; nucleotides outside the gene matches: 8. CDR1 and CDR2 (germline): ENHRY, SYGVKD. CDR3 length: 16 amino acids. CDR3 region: CAISDPSGGSRDTQYF. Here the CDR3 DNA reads TGTGCCATCAGTGACCCTAGCGGGGGGAGTCGTGATACGCAGTATTTT.

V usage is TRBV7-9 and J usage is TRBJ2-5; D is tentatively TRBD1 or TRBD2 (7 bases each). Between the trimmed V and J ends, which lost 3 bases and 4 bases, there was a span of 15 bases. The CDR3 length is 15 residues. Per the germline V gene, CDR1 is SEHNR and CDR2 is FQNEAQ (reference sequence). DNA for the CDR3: TGTGCCAGCAGCTTTAGACAGGGACTAAGAGAGACCCAGTACTTC. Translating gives CASSFRQGLRETQYF.

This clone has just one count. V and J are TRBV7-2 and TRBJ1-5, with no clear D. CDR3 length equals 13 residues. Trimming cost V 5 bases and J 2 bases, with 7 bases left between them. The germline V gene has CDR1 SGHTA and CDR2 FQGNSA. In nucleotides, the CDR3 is TGTGCCAGCAGCCCCACGGGCAATCAGCCCCAGCATTTT. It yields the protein CASSPTGNQPQHF.

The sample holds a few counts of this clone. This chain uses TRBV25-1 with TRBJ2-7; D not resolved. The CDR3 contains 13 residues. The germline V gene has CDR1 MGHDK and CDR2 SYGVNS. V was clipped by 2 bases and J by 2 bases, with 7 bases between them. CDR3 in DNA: TGTGCCAGCAGTGAAGGGTGGCCCTACGAGCAGTACTTC. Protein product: CASSEGWPYEQYF.

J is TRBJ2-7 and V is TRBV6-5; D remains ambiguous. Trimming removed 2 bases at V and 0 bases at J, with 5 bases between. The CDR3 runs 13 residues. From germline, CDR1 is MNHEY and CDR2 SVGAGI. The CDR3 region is CASSYSSSYEQYF. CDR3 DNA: TGTGCCAGCAGTTACAGTTCCTCCTACGAGCAGTACTTC.

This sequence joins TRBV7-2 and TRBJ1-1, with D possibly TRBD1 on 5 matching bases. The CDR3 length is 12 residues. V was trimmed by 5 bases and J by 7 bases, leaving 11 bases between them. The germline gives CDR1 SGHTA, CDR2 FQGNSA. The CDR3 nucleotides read TGTGCCAGCAGCCGGACGGGGGTTGAAGCTTTCTTT. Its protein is CASSRTGVEAFF.

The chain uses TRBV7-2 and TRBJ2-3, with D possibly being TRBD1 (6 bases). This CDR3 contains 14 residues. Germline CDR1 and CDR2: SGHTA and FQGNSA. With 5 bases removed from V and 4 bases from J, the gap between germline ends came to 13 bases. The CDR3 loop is CASSTRTVADTQYF. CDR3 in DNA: TGTGCCAGCAGCACCCGGACAGTCGCAGATACGCAGTATTTT.

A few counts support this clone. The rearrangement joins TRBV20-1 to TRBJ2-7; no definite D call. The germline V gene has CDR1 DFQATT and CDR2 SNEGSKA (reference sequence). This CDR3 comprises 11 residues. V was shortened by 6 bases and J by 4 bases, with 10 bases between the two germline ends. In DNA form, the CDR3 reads TGCAGTGCCCAACTCCTATACGAGCAGTACTTC. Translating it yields CSAQLLYEQYF.

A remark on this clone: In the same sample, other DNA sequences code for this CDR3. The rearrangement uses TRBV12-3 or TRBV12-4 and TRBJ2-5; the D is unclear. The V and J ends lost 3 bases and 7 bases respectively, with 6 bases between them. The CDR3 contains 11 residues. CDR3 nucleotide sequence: TGTGCCAGCAGTTTTCTGGGGACCCAGTACTTC. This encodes CASSFLGTQYF.

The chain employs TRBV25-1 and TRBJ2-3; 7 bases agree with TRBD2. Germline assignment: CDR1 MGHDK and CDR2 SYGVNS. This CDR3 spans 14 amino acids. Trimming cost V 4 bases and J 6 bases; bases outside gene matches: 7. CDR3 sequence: CASSAGLAVDTQYF. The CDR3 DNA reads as TGTGCCAGCAGTGCGGGGCTAGCGGTGGATACGCAGTATTTT.